This T cell receptor beta chain stems from a study of immune cell composition in non-small cell lung cancer. Study-wide background: Histologic subtype was mainly adenocarcinoma or squamous cell carcinoma.

General study results and limits: Smoking pack-years did not significantly correlate with tumour TCR-beta clonality. Squamous carcinomas (approximately 80%) more often had tumour-associated clones >0.5% than adenocarcinomas (33%).

Remarks on this clone: What it recognizes is unknown.

Using immunoSEQ multiplex PCR, the repertoire was profiled, and TCRdb retains in-frame clones only, with some absent. The table includes over 3,000 clones, roughly two thirds detected once. CDR3 length: 18 amino acids. Trimming removed 0 bases from V and 3 bases from J; junction bases left unmatched: 13. CDR1 SNHLY and CDR2 FYNNEI come from the germline V gene. Source material: lung tumor tissue. The rearrangement uses TRBV2 and TRBJ1-2, with 7 bases lining up with TRBD1. This TCR was sampled from a human donor with non-small cell lung cancer. Written as DNA, the CDR3 is TGTGCCAGCAGTGAAGCGCAACGAGACAGGGCTTGGGACTATGGCTACACCTTC. Residues: CASSEAQRDRAWDYGYTF.